This passage covers 3 T cell receptor beta chains from one sample sequenced in a study of T-cell reconstitution after alpha-beta-depleted transplantation in children (dated by TCRdb to the mid-2010s). Preparation of the library involved PCR. These reads were obtained on an Illumina HiSeq 2500. To normalize quantification of the TCRbeta repertoire, the TCR libraries were built with molecular barcoding that relied on unique molecular identifiers. The public reads were quality trimmed at Q25 with fastp and then assembled into clones with MiXCR by TCRdb, keeping productive beta chains. Records with the same CDR3 protein are collapsed into one entry carrying the most frequent genes and DNA. This sample holds about 980,000 distinct CDR3 sequences; about 30% were observed only once. Of the sample, about 28% is held by the ten largest clones. This specimen's treatment or condition label, interpreted: allogeneic hematopoietic cell transplantation with graft depleted of TCRalphabeta T cells and CD19 B cells.

Sequencing used PBMCs, mostly from graft donor cells, obtained 360 days after TCRalphabeta/CD19-depleted stem cell transplant. These receptor sequences come from a boy younger than two who had a stem cell transplant for SCID, so the T cells may come from the graft donor.

This clonotype was seen a handful of times. This rearrangement joins TRBV4-2 to TRBJ2-5, with D perhaps matching TRBD1 or TRBD2 (5 bases each). This CDR3 comprises 16 residues. Germline lookup yields CDR1 LGHNA and CDR2 YNFKEQ. With 0 bases removed from V and 4 bases from J, the gap between germline ends came to 15 bases. The CDR3 DNA follows: TGTGCCAGCAGCCAAGATGAGGGACCCAAGATAGAGACCCAGTACTTC. It translates to CASSQDEGPKIETQYF.

This clonotype has more than one count but fewer than ten. This chain connects TRBV20-1 to TRBJ2-3, with 7 bases aligning to TRBD1. Germline V gene lookup returns CDR1 DFQATT and CDR2 SNEGSKA (reference sequence). Trimming removed 5 bases from V and 0 bases from J; junction bases left unmatched: 8. The CDR3 runs to 15 residues. CDR3 DNA sequence: TGCAGTGCTCCTCGACAGGGTCCTAGCACAGATACGCAGTATTTT. As protein: CSAPRQGPSTDTQYF.

CDR3 loop: CAIKPGQGTYEQYF. The CDR3 DNA sequence: TGTGCCATCAAGCCGGGACAGGGCACCTACGAGCAGTACTTC. The J gene is TRBJ2-7, the V gene TRBV10-3, with 9 bases aligning to TRBD1. Trimming cost V 7 bases and J 2 bases; bases outside gene matches: 6. The CDR3 sequence is 14 residues long. Germline V gives CDR1 ENHRY, CDR2 SYGVKD.